This note documents a single TCR beta chain sequence. The sample belongs to a study of blood T cell repertoires in COVID-19. At the level of the study: Material from acute and convalescent COVID-19 was sourced from the United States, Italy and Spain. The cDNA or gDNA used as material had been derived from T cells, B-cell-depleted T cells, or PBMCs.

The germline V gene encodes CDR1 MNHEY and CDR2 SVGAGI. The CDR3 runs to 15 residues. J was trimmed by 4 bases and V by 2 bases; bases with no gene match: 6. In the authors' methods: From reference gene primer amplification, estimates of nucleated cell counts were derived. Repertoires were generated with immunoSEQ multiplex PCR, while TCRdb's copy carries only in-frame clones and drops some. D and trimming come from the DNA, and the V and J calls and clone size come from that table. The sample shows about 67,000 clones, around nine tenths of them seen only once. This chain connects TRBV6-5 to TRBJ2-7, with TRBD1 matching 9 bases. Sequencing was done on a sample of peripheral blood. This receptor was obtained from a woman of 80 years or more with acute or convalescent COVID-19. The CDR3 is CASSYRGTGLYEQYF. DNA of the CDR3: TGTGCCAGCAGTTACCGCGGGACAGGGTTATACGAGCAGTACTTC.